These T cell receptor beta chains were read from a single sample in a study of blood T cells in healthy people across ages. MiXCR, applied by TCRdb to the 5' RACE reads, yields one record per CDR3 protein. The table lists about 780,000 distinct CDR3 sequences, around half of them singletons. Sequencing was done on a sample of blood. These receptors originate from an elderly man in good health. Each CDR3 is given with its conserved first and last residue. Fields, in order: J gene, D gene, clone size, V gene, CDR3 DNA, CDR3 protein. The D gene is left open where the match is weak. The listing skips clone size in some rows; elsewhere it reads once, few, many or a size class.

TRBJ1-6	NA	NA	TRBV30	TGTGCCTGGAGTGTCCCCGTTGTGGGGGAGTATTCACCCCTCCACTTT	CAWSVPVVGEYSPLHF
TRBJ1-6	NA	few	TRBV12-3/TRBV12-4	TGTGCCAGCAGGTTCAACGGGGTTAGGGGTTCACCCCTCCACTTT	CASRFNGVRGSPLHF
TRBJ2-3	NA	few	TRBV27	TGTGCCAGCAGTAACAGGAAAGGCAGCACAGATACGCAGTATTTT	CASSNRKGSTDTQYF
TRBJ2-6	NA	NA	TRBV28	TGTGCCAGCAGTTCCACCAGGACCGGGGCCAACGTCCTGACTTTC	CASSSTRTGANVLTF
TRBJ2-5	NA	NA	TRBV7-2	TGTGCCAGCACTGGACGGCCAAAAGAGACCCAGTACTTC	CASTGRPKETQYF
TRBJ2-1	TRBD2	few	TRBV20-1	TGCAGTGCTAGCAAAGCCTTAGCGGGAGGATTTTCCTACAATGAGCAGTTCTTC	CSASKALAGGFSYNEQFF
TRBJ2-5	TRBD2	NA	TRBV20-1	TGCAGTGCTTCCCGGGGAGGGGCCGTCCTCAGCCAGACCCAGTACTTC	CSASRGGAVLSQTQYF
TRBJ2-2	TRBD2	NA	TRBV15	TGTGCCACCAGCAGAGATCCGGGACTAGCTGGCGGGGAGCTGTTTTTT	CATSRDPGLAGGELFF
TRBJ2-3	TRBD2	NA	TRBV6-2/TRBV6-3	TGTGCCAGCAGTTACGCGGGAGCAGTAGATACGCAGTATTTT	CASSYAGAVDTQYF
TRBJ2-1	TRBD2	few	TRBV6-6	TGTGCCAGCAGTTACTCGGGAGAGCGGGGGGTCTACAATGAGCAGTTCTTC	CASSYSGERGVYNEQFF
TRBJ1-1	NA	few	TRBV11-3	TGTGCCAGCAGCTTCAACCAGAACACTGAAGCTTTCTTT	CASSFNQNTEAFF
TRBJ2-3	NA	few	TRBV5-1	TGCGCCAGCCGAGGCACAGATACGCAGTATTTT	CASRGTDTQYF
TRBJ2-3	TRBD2	NA	TRBV10-3	TGTGCCATCAGCCCAGTAGCGGGAGGGCCCACAGATACGCAGTATTTT	CAISPVAGGPTDTQYF
TRBJ2-3	TRBD2	NA	TRBV20-1	TGCAGTGCACTCGGGAGCGGGAGGGGGACAGATACGCAGTATTTT	CSALGSGRGTDTQYF
TRBJ2-3	TRBD2	few	TRBV6-2/TRBV6-3	TGTGCCAGCAGCCCCTCGACTGGCGGGAGCATAGATACGCAGTATTTT	CASSPSTGGSIDTQYF
TRBJ2-1	TRBD1	NA	TRBV7-9	TGTGCCAGCAGCTTCACGGGGACAGGGGGGAGCTCCTACAATGAGCAGTTCTTC	CASSFTGTGGSSYNEQFF
TRBJ2-1	TRBD1	few	TRBV9	TGTGCCAGCAGCCCCAGACAGGGGACCTCCTACAATGAGCAGTTCTTC	CASSPRQGTSYNEQFF
TRBJ2-5	NA	NA	TRBV6-5	TGTGCCAGCAGTTACCTCCGGGCTAGAGGGGAGACCCAGTACTTC	CASSYLRARGETQYF
TRBJ2-3	NA	many	TRBV28	TGTGCCAGCAGTTCATATAGCGGAGAGGGCCCAGATACGCAGTATTTT	CASSSYSGEGPDTQYF
TRBJ2-3	TRBD2	few	TRBV20-1	TGCAGTGCTAGATCTAGCGGGCCGCAGTATTTT	CSARSSGPQYF
TRBJ2-7	NA	NA	TRBV20-1	TGCAGTGCCCACAAGGGGCCCTCCTACGAGCAGTACTTC	CSAHKGPSYEQYF
TRBJ2-7	TRBD2	NA	TRBV6-4	TGTGCCAGCAGTAACCCTTTGGGAGGGAGAAATGAGCAGTACTTC	CASSNPLGGRNEQYF
TRBJ2-5	TRBD1	few	TRBV25-1	TGTGCCAGCGAAGACAGGGTGGGTGAGACCCAGTACTTC	CASEDRVGETQYF
TRBJ2-1	NA	NA	TRBV5-1	TGCGCCAGCAGCTTGGGTTACGCTGAGCAGTTCTTC	CASSLGYAEQFF
TRBJ2-5	TRBD2	NA	TRBV24-1	TGTGCCACCAGTGACGGACTAGCGGGAGAGACCCAGTACTTC	CATSDGLAGETQYF
TRBJ1-2	TRBD1	NA	TRBV6-2/TRBV6-3	TGTGCCAGCAGGATTTCCGGGACAGGGGACGGCTACACCTTC	CASRISGTGDGYTF
TRBJ1-5	NA	few	TRBV7-4	TGTGCCAGCAGCGACTGGGGCTTTTCGTTCCCTAGCAATCAGCCCCAGCATTTT	CASSDWGFSFPSNQPQHF
TRBJ2-3	NA	many	TRBV7-2	TGTGCCAGCAGCTTAATTTCTAGCTCGGATACGCAGTATTTT	CASSLISSSDTQYF
TRBJ2-5	NA	NA	TRBV7-9	TGTGCCAGCAGTCCCTTCTACGCAGAGACCCAGTACTTC	CASSPFYAETQYF
TRBJ2-2	TRBD1	NA	TRBV7-3	TGTGCCAGCAGCTCAGAGACAGGGGGCCAGAACACCGGGGAGCTGTTTTTT	CASSSETGGQNTGELFF
TRBJ1-2	NA	NA	TRBV2	TGTGCCAGCAAAGACTATGGCTACACCTTC	CASKDYGYTF
TRBJ2-5	TRBD2	NA	TRBV20-1	TGCAGTGCTAGAGATTTGGGGGGGAACCAAGAGACCCAGTACTTC	CSARDLGGNQETQYF
TRBJ2-7	TRBD1	once	TRBV5-1	TGCGCCAGCGCGCAGGGACAGGAGAACAATGAGCAGTACTTC	CASAQGQENNEQYF
TRBJ1-5	NA	NA	TRBV27	TGCGCCAGCAGTCGAACGATAGCTATGGGGCCCCAGCATTTT	CASSRTIAMGPQHF
TRBJ2-2	NA	NA	TRBV29-1	TGCAGCGTAGACTCCTCGAACACCGGGGAGCTGTTTTTT	CSVDSSNTGELFF
TRBJ2-3	TRBD2	NA	TRBV7-8	TGTGCCAGCACCTCCCTCAGCGGGACCACAGATACGCAGTATTTT	CASTSLSGTTDTQYF
TRBJ1-5	NA	NA	TRBV2	TGTGCCAGCAGCGAGGACAGAGATAGCAATCAGCCCCAGCATTTT	CASSEDRDSNQPQHF